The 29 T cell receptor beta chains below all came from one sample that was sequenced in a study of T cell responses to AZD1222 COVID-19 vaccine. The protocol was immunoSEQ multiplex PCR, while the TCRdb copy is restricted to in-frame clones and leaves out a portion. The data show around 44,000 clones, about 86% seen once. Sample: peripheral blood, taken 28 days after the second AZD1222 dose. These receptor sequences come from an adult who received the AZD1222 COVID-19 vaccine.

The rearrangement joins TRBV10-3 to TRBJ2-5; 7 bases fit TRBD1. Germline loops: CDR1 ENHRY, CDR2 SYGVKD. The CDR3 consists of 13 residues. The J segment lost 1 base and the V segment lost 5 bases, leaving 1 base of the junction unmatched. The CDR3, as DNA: TGTGCCATCAGTCGGGACAGCCAAGAGACCCAGTACTTC. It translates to CAISRDSQETQYF.

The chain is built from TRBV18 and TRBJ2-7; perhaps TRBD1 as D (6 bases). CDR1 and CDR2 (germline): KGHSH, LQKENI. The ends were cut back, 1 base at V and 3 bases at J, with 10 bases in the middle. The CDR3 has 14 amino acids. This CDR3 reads CASSPLEQGYEQYF. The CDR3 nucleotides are TGTGCCAGCTCACCACTGGAACAGGGCTACGAGCAGTACTTC.

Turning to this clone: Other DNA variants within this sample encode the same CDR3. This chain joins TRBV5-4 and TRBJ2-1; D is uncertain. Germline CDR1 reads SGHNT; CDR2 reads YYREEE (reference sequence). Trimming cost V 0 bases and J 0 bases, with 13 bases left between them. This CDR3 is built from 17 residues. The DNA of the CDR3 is TGTGCCAGCAGCTTGGGGCAGCGCCTGAGCTCCTACAATGAGCAGTTCTTC. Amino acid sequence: CASSLGQRLSSYNEQFF.

This CDR3 is CATSRGGGKNTGELFF. The CDR3 coding sequence is TGTGCCACCAGCAGGGGAGGGGGAAAAAACACCGGGGAGCTGTTTTTT. This chain connects TRBV15 to TRBJ2-2; D is possibly TRBD2 (7 bases). This CDR3 is built from 16 residues. Between the trimmed V and J ends, which lost 3 bases and 2 bases, there was a span of 13 bases. CDR1 LNHNV and CDR2 YYDKDF come from the germline V gene (reference sequence).

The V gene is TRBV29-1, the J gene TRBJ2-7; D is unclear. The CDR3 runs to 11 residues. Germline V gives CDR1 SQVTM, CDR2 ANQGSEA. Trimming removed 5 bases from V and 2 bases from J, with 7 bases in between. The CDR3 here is CSVQGTYEQYF. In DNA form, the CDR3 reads TGCAGCGTTCAAGGGACCTACGAGCAGTACTTC.

CDR3 coding DNA: TGTGCCAGCAGCTTGGGTACAGGGGCCTACAATGAGCAGTTCTTC. Encoded protein: CASSLGTGAYNEQFF. This chain uses TRBV5-8 with TRBJ2-1; 7 nucleotides align to TRBD1. CDR3 length: 15 amino acids. V was clipped by 0 bases and J by 2 bases; unmatched bases: 2. Per the germline V gene, CDR1 is SGHTS and CDR2 is YDEGEE.

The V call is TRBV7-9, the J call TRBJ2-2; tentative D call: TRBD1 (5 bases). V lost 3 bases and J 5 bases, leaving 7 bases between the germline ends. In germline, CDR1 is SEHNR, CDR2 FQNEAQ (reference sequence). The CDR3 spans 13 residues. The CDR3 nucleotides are TGTGCCAGCAGCTTCTCAGGGACCGGGGAGCTGTTTTTT. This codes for CASSFSGTGELFF.

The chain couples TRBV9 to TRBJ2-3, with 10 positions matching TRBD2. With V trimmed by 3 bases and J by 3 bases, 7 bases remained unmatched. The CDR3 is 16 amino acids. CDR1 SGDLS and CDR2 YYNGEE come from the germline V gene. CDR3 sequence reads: CASSATTSGMTDTQYF. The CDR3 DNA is TGTGCCAGCAGCGCAACAACTAGCGGGATGACAGATACGCAGTATTTT.

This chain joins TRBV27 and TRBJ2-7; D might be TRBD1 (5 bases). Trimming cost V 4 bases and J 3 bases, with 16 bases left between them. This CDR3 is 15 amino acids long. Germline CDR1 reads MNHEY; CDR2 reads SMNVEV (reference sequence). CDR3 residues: CASSSILDSSYEQYF. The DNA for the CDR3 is TGTGCCAGCAGTTCCATTCTAGACAGCAGCTACGAGCAGTACTTC.

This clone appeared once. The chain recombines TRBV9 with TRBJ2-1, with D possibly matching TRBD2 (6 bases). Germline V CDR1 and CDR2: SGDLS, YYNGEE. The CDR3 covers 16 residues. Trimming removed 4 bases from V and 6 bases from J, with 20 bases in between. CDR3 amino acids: CASSSRLEMKGNEQFF. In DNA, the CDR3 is TGTGCCAGCAGCTCCCGACTAGAGATGAAGGGCAATGAGCAGTTCTTC.

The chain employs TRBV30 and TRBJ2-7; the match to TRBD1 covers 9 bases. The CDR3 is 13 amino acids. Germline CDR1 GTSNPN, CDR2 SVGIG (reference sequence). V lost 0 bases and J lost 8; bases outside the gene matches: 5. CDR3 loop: CAWSVQGADKQYF. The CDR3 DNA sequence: TGTGCCTGGAGTGTACAGGGGGCAGACAAGCAGTACTTC.

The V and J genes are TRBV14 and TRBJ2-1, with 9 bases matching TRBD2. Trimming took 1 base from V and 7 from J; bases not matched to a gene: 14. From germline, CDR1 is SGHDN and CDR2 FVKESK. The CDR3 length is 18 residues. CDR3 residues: CASSQGKRREGRDNEQFF. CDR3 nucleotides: TGTGCCAGCAGCCAAGGGAAGAGGCGGGAGGGCCGGGATAATGAGCAGTTCTTC.

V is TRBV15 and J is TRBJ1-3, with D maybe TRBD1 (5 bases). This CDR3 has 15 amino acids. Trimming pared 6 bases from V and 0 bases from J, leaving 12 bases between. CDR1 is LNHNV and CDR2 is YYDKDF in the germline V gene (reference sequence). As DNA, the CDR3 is TGTGCCACCAGGAGGGACCTAAACTCTGGAAACACCATATATTTT. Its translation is CATRRDLNSGNTIYF.

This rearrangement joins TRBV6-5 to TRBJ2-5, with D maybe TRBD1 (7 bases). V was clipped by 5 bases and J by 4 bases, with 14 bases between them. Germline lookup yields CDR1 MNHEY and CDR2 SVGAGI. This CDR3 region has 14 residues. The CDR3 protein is CASSPGGWRETQYF. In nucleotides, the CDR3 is TGTGCCAGCAGTCCAGGGGGGTGGCGAGAGACCCAGTACTTC.

CDR3 residues: CASSISATNEKLFF. For the CDR3, the DNA is TGTGCCAGCTCAATCAGTGCAACTAATGAAAAACTGTTTTTT. V gene TRBV18 combines with J gene TRBJ1-4; no clear D gene. Germline assignment: CDR1 KGHSH and CDR2 LQKENI. Between the trimmed V and J ends, which lost 5 bases and 0 bases, there was a span of 7 bases. The CDR3 sequence is 14 residues long.

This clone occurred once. The CDR3 region is CASSRTSGFYEQYF. DNA for the CDR3: TGTGCCAGCAGCCGGACTAGCGGCTTCTACGAGCAGTACTTC. V usage is TRBV27 and J usage is TRBJ2-7; 10 nucleotides agree with TRBD2. CDR1 MNHEY and CDR2 SMNVEV come from the germline V gene (reference sequence). Losses at the gene ends were 6 bases for V and 3 bases for J; bases not matched to a gene: 5. The CDR3 runs 14 residues.

The DNA for the CDR3 is TGTGCCAGCAGCCCCTTGGTCTTCGGGGCGGGAGCGGGGTACGAGCAGTACTTC. This gives the protein CASSPLVFGAGAGYEQYF. The chain has TRBV7-9 and TRBJ2-7, with TRBD2 matching 7 bases. V shed 5 bases, J shed 4 bases, and the junction held 20 bases outside the gene matches. The CDR3 is 18 residues long. Germline V gene sequence: CDR1 SEHNR, CDR2 FQNEAQ (reference sequence).

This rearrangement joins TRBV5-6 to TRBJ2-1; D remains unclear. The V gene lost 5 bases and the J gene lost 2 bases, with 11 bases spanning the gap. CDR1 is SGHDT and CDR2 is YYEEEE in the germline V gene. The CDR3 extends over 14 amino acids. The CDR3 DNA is TGTGCCAGCAGAAGTACTACAACCTACAATGAGCAGTTCTTC. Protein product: CASRSTTTYNEQFF.

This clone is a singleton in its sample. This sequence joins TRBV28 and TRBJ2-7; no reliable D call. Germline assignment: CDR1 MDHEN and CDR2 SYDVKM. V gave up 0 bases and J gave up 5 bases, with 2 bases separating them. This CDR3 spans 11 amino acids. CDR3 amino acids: CASSLWDEQYF. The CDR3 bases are TGTGCCAGCAGTTTATGGGACGAGCAGTACTTC.

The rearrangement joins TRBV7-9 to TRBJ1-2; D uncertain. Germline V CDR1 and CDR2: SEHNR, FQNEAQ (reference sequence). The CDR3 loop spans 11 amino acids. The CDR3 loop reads CATMGVYGYTF. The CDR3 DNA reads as TGTGCGACCATGGGTGTCTATGGCTACACCTTC. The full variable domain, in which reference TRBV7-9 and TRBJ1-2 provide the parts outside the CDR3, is DTGVSQNPRHKITKRGQNVTFRCDPISEHNRLYWYRQTLGQGPEFLTYFQNEAQLEKSRLLSDRFSAERPKGSFSTLEIQRTEQGDSAMYLCATMGVYGYTFGSGTRLTVV.

The CDR3, as DNA: TGTGCCAGCAGTTTCTCTTTCACTGAAGCTTTCTTT. Its translation is CASSFSFTEAFF. This chain joins TRBV28 and TRBJ1-1; D not certain. Trimming took off 3 bases at V and 4 bases at J, with 6 bases between the two ends. Looked up from germline, CDR1 is MDHEN and CDR2 is SYDVKM. CDR3 length: 12 residues.

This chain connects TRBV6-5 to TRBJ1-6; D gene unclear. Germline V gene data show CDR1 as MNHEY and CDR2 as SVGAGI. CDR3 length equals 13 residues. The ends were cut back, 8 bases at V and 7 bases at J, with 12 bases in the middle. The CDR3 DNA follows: TGTGCCAGCGGATCGTCGAGGAATTCACCCCTCCACTTT. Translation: CASGSSRNSPLHF.

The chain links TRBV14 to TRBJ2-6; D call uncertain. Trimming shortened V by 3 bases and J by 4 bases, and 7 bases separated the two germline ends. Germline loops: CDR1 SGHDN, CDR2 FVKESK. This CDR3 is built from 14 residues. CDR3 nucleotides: TGTGCCAGCAGCCATGAGACAGGGGCCAACGTCCTGACTTTC. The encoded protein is CASSHETGANVLTF.

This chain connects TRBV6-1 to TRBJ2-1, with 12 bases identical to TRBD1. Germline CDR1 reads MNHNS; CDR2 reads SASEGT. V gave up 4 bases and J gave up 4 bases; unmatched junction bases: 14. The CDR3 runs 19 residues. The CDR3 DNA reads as TGTGCCAGCAGTGGCGGATGGGACAGGGGGCCAAAGGGATACAATGAGCAGTTCTTC. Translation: CASSGGWDRGPKGYNEQFF.

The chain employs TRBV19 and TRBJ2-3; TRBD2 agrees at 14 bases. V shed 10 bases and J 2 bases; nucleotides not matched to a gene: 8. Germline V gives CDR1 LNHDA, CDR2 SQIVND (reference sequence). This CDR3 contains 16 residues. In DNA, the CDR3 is TGTGCCACTGCTGGGACTAGCGGGAGATACACAGATACGCAGTATTTT. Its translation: CATAGTSGRYTDTQYF.

The CDR3: CASSSLTGSTDTQYF. CDR3 bases: TGTGCCAGCAGTTCTTTGACAGGAAGCACAGATACGCAGTATTTT. This chain uses TRBV27 with TRBJ2-3; D might be TRBD1 (6 bases). Germline CDR1 MNHEY, CDR2 SMNVEV (reference sequence). CDR3 size: 15 residues. Trimming removed 4 bases from V and 0 bases from J, with 11 bases in between.

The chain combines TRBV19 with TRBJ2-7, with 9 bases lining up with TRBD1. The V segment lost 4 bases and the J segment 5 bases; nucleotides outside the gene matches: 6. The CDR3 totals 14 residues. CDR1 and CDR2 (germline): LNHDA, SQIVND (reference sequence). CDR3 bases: TGTGCCAGTAGTAAATACAGGGGGCTCAACGAGCAGTACTTC. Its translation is CASSKYRGLNEQYF.

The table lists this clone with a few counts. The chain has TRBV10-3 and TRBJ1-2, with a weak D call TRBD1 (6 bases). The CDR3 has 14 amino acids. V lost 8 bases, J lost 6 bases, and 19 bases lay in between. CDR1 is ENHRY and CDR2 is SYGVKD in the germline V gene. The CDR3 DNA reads TGTGCCATCGGAGGGGGACCCTTGGGAAATGGCTACACCTTC. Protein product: CAIGGGPLGNGYTF.

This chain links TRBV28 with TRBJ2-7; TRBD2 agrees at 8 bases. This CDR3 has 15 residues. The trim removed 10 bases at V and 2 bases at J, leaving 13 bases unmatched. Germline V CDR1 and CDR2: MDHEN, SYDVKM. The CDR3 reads CATTPPTSGTYEQYF. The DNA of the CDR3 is TGTGCCACTACCCCCCCCACTAGCGGCACCTACGAGCAGTACTTC.